This record looks at one T cell receptor (beta chain) sequence and its context. TCRB transcripts that were expressed got sequenced, as all of the isolated RNA had been reverse transcribed. TCRdb's table, derived via immunoSEQ multiplex PCR, lists solely in-frame clones and lacks some. The data contain 300,000 to 350,000 clones, around 20% of them seen just once; the ten biggest clones take up 0.044%. The data belong to a study of beta chain features in type 1 diabetes. Deletions cut 2 bases from V and 6 bases from J, with 14 bases between. The germline V gene has CDR1 SGHTA and CDR2 FQGNSA. This CDR3 spans 15 amino acids.

The source material was naive CD4+ T cells from blood. The source is a woman under 30 in good health. The V gene is TRBV7-2, the J gene TRBJ1-5, with D perhaps TRBD1 (6 bases). The DNA of the CDR3 is TGTGCCAGCAGCTTAACGGGGGGGGGCATTCAGCCCCAGCATTTT. Translating it yields CASSLTGGGIQPQHF.